Listed below are T cell receptor beta chains from one sample, sequenced in a study of blood T cell repertoires in COVID-19. The assay was immunoSEQ multiplex PCR, and TCRdb's table has in-frame clones only and misses some. Of 160,000 or so clones listed, 80% to 90% are singletons. Sequences were obtained from peripheral blood. The source of these receptors is a woman aged 70 to 79 with acute or convalescent COVID-19. CDR3s include the opening cysteine and the closing phenylalanine or tryptophan. D genes are given only for firm matches. Where a row states a size, it is once, few, many or the class of an expanded clone; other rows omit it.

CASSARQGTTGELFF,TGTGCCAGCAGCGCGCGACAGGGGACCACCGGGGAGCTGTTTTTT,TRBV9,NA,TRBD1,TRBJ2-2
CASSLGGDNEKLFF,TGCGCCAGCAGCTTAGGAGGCGATAATGAAAAACTGTTTTTT,TRBV5-1,NA,NA,TRBJ1-4
CASSAGQGRNTDTQYF,TGTGCCAGCAGCGCAGGACAGGGAAGAAACACAGATACGCAGTATTTT,TRBV9,NA,TRBD1,TRBJ2-3
CASSLRTSGVETQYF,TGTGCCAGCAGCCTTCGGACTAGCGGGGTTGAGACCCAGTACTTC,TRBV11-3,NA,TRBD2,TRBJ2-5
CASSRNPGQPGEPQHF,TGTGCCAGCAGCCGTAACCCGGGACAGCCGGGGGAGCCCCAGCATTTT,TRBV14,NA,TRBD1,TRBJ1-5
CASSQRLAGGPQDEQFF,TGCGCCAGCAGCCAGCGACTAGCGGGGGGCCCGCAGGATGAGCAGTTCTTC,TRBV4-3,NA,TRBD2,TRBJ2-1
CASSLNYGSPLHF,TGTGCCAGCAGTTTAAATTACGGTTCACCCCTCCACTTT,TRBV27,NA,NA,TRBJ1-6
CASGPGQAGMEKLFF,TGTGCTAGTGGTCCGGGACAGGCTGGCATGGAAAAACTGTTTTTT,TRBV12-5,NA,TRBD1,TRBJ1-4
CASSPWWFGTGGRDTEAFF,TGCGCCAGCAGCCCGTGGTGGTTCGGGACAGGGGGTCGGGACACTGAAGCTTTCTTT,TRBV5-1,once,TRBD1,TRBJ1-1
CASSRGLAGSSYEQYF,TGTGCCAGCAGCCGCGGACTAGCGGGGAGCTCCTACGAGCAGTACTTC,TRBV6-6,NA,TRBD2,TRBJ2-7
CASRRLGTGAYGYTF,TGTGCCAGCAGAAGGCTCGGGACAGGGGCCTATGGCTACACCTTC,TRBV2,NA,TRBD1,TRBJ1-2
CASRLTGTGRYEQYF,TGTGCCAGTAGACTCACCGGGACAGGGAGGTACGAGCAGTACTTC,TRBV19,NA,TRBD1,TRBJ2-7
CASSPGQGLQTQYF,TGTGCCAGCAGCCCAGGACAGGGTTTGCAGACCCAGTACTTC,TRBV11-2,NA,TRBD1,TRBJ2-5
CASGKSWAGFAYNEQFF,TGTGCTAGTGGAAAGTCTTGGGCGGGTTTCGCCTACAATGAGCAGTTCTTC,TRBV12-5,NA,NA,TRBJ2-1
CASSTGSGPQHF,TGTGCCAGCAGTACAGGGTCAGGGCCCCAGCATTTT,TRBV2,NA,NA,TRBJ1-5
CAWRLTSGGFTDTQYF,TGTGCCTGGAGGTTAACTAGCGGGGGATTTACAGATACGCAGTATTTT,TRBV30,NA,TRBD2,TRBJ2-3
CASSLAGTYLANYGYTF,TGTGCCAGCAGCTTAGCTGGGACATACTTAGCTAACTATGGCTACACCTTC,TRBV7-2,NA,NA,TRBJ1-2
CASSLNRETEAFF,TGTGCCAGCAGCTTGAACAGGGAAACTGAAGCTTTCTTT,TRBV7-9,NA,NA,TRBJ1-1
CASSPSLTIYF,TGTGCCAGCAGTCCGTCACTCACCATATATTTT,TRBV12-3/TRBV12-4,NA,NA,TRBJ1-3
CASSLERGGLETQYF,TGTGCCAGCAGCTTGGAACGGGGGGGCCTGGAGACCCAGTACTTC,TRBV5-6,NA,TRBD2,TRBJ2-5
CASSQTRINSPLHF,TGTGCCAGCAGCCAAACTAGGATTAATTCACCCCTCCACTTT,TRBV3-1/TRBV3-2,NA,NA,TRBJ1-6
CASSLGLGVVKNIQYF,TGTGCCAGCAGCTTAGGACTCGGGGTGGTCAAAAACATTCAGTACTTC,TRBV5-6,few,NA,TRBJ2-4
CASSQTSNSPLHF,TGTGCCAGCAGCCAGACTTCTAATTCACCCCTCCACTTT,TRBV11-3,NA,NA,TRBJ1-6